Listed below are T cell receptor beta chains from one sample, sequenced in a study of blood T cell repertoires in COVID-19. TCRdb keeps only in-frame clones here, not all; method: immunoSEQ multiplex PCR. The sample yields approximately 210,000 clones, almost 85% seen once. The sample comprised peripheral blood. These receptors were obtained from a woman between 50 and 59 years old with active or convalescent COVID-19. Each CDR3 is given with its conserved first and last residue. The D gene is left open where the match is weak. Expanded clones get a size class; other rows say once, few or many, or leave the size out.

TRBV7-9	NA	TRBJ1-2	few	TGTGCCAGCAGCTCGGACAGCACTTATGGCTACACCTTC	CASSSDSTYGYTF
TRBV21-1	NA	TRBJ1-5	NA	TGTGCCAGCAGCTGGAGAGGCCTCAATCAGCCCCAGCATTTT	CASSWRGLNQPQHF
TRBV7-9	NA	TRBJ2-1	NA	TGTGCCAGCAGCTTAGCCCCGGCCACAGGGAACTACAATGAGCAGTTCTTC	CASSLAPATGNYNEQFF
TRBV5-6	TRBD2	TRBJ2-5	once	TGTGCCAGCAGGCCAGTAGCGGGAGGCGAGACCCAGTACTTC	CASRPVAGGETQYF
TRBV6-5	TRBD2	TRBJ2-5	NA	TGTGCCAGCGGGATCAAAGCGGGAGTGGACCAGTACTTC	CASGIKAGVDQYF
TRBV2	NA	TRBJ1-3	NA	TGTGCCGCCGAGGGGGAGTTGGGAAACACCATATATTTT	CAAEGELGNTIYF
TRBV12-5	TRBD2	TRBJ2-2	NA	TGTGCTAGTGGTTTGGGACTAGCGGGAGGGCCCACCGGGGAGCTGTTTTTT	CASGLGLAGGPTGELFF
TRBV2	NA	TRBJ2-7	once	TGTGCCAGCAGTGATCAGAGGGAGTCAACCTACGAGCAGTACTTC	CASSDQRESTYEQYF
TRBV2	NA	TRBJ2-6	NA	TGTGCCGGGGGAGGCGCTTTGGGGGCCAACGTCCTGACTTTC	CAGGGALGANVLTF
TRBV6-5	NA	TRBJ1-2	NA	TGTGCCAGCACAGGCAACTATGGCTACACCTTC	CASTGNYGYTF
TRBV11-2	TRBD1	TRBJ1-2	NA	TGTGCCAGCAGCTTTGCTCCGGGACAGGACTATGGCTACACCTTC	CASSFAPGQDYGYTF
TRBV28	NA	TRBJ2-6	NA	TGTGCCAGCAGTTTATGGCGGCTAAGCTCTGGGGCCAACGTCCTGACTTTC	CASSLWRLSSGANVLTF
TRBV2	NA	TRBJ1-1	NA	TGTGCCAGCAGTGATGTCGGCACTGAAGCTTTCTTT	CASSDVGTEAFF
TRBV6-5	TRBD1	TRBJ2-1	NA	TGTGCCAGCAGCCCCGGGACAGAGTCCTACAATGAGCAGTTCTTC	CASSPGTESYNEQFF
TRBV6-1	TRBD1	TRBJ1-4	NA	TGTGCCAGCAGTGAAGGGACAGGTTATGAAAAACTGTTTTTT	CASSEGTGYEKLFF
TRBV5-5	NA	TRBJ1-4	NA	TGTGCCAGCAGCTCCTCTGTCGTCTCAACTAATGAAAAACTGTTTTTT	CASSSSVVSTNEKLFF